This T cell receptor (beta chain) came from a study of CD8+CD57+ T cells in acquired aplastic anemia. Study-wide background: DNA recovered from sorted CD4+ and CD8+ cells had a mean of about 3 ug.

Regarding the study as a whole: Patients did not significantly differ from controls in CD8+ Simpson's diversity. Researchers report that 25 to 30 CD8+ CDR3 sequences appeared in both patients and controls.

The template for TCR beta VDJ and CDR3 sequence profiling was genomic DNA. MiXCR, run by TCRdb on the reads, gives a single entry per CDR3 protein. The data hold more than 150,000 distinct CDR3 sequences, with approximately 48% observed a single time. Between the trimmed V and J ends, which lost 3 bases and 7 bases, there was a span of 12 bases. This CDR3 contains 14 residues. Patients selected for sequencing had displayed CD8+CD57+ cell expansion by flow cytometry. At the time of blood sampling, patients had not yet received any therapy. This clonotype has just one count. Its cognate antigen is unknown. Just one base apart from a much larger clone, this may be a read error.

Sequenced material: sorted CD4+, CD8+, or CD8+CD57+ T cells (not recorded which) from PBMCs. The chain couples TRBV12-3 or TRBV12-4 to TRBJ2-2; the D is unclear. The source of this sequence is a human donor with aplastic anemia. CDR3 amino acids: CASSLETTIGELFF. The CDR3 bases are TGTGCCAGCAGTTTGGAAACCACTATCGGGGAGCTGTTTTTT.